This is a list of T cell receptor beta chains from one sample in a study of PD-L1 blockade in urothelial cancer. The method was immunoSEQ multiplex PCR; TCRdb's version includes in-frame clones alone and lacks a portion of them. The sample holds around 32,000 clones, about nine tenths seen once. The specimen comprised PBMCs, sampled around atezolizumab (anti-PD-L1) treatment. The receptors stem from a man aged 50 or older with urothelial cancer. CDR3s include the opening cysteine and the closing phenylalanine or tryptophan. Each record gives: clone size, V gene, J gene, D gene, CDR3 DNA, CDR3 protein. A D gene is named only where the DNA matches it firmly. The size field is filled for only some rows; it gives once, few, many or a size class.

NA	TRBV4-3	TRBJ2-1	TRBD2	TGCGCCAGCAGCCAAGGGACTGGGCCTAGCGGAGACAATGAGCAGTTCTTC	CASSQGTGPSGDNEQFF
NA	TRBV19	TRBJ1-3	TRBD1	TGTGCCAGTAGAGACAGGGTGGCTGGAAACACCATATATTTT	CASRDRVAGNTIYF
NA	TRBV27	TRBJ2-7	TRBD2	TGTGCCAGCAGTTTGACGGGAGGGGAGCAGTACTTC	CASSLTGGEQYF
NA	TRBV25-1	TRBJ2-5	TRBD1	TGTGCCAGCAGTGGTTACCAGGGGGCGCGGGAGACCCAGTACTTC	CASSGYQGARETQYF
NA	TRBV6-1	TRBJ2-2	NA	TGTGCCAGCTTTAAGACAGGGAACACCGGGGAGCTGTTTTTT	CASFKTGNTGELFF
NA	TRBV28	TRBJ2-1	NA	TGTGCCACTGCGCCTTTCTCCTACAATGAGCAGTTCTTC	CATAPFSYNEQFF
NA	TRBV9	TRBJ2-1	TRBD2	TGTGCCAGCAGCGTAGACCTAGCGGGAGAGCAGTTCTTC	CASSVDLAGEQFF
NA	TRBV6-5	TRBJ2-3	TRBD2	TGTGCCAGCAGTGACGGACTAGCTACGCAGTATTTT	CASSDGLATQYF
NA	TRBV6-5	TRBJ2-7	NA	TGTGCCAGCAGTAGATACGGGACACCCGCCTACGAGCAGTACTTC	CASSRYGTPAYEQYF
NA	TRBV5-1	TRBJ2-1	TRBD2	TGCGCCAGCAGCTTGGGTTATGCGGGGGGGAAAAATGAGCAGTTCTTC	CASSLGYAGGKNEQFF
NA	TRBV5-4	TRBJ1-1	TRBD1	TGTGCCAGCAGCATCCGACAGGGGCAGGACGGTGAAGCTTTCTTT	CASSIRQGQDGEAFF
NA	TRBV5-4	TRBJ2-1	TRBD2	TGTGCCAGCAGCTTGGCGGGGGGAGCTAGCTCCTACAATGAGCAGTTCTTC	CASSLAGGASSYNEQFF
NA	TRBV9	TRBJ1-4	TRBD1	TGTGCCAGCAGCCCCCAGGGAACAGGGGTGGAAAAACTGTTTTTT	CASSPQGTGVEKLFF
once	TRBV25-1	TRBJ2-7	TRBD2	TGTGCCAGCAGTGAATCCGGGACTAGCCTCCTAGGGGAGCAGTACTTC	CASSESGTSLLGEQYF
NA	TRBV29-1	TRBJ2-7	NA	TGCAGCGGGACACTAACCAACTCCTACGAGCAGTACTTC	CSGTLTNSYEQYF
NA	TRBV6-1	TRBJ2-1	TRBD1	TGTGCCAGCACCATCGGCGGACAGGGGGACAATGAGCAGTTCTTC	CASTIGGQGDNEQFF
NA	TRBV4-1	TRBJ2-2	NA	TGCGCCAGCAGCCAAGTGAGCGGGTACGCCGGGGAGCTGTTTTTT	CASSQVSGYAGELFF
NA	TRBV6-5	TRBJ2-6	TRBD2	TGTGCCAGCGCGGGAGGGCCTGGGGCCAACGTCCTGACTTTC	CASAGGPGANVLTF
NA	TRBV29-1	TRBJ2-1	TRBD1	TGCAGCGTTGAGCCCTGGGACAGGCAGTCCTACAATGAGCAGTTCTTC	CSVEPWDRQSYNEQFF
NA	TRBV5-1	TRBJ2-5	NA	TGCGCCAGCAGCTTGGCCGGAGAGACCCAGTACTTC	CASSLAGETQYF
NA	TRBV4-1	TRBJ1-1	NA	TGCGCCAGCAGCCAAGGCGGCTTCGACAGGATGAACACTGAAGCTTTCTTT	CASSQGGFDRMNTEAFF
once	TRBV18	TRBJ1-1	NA	TGTGCCAGCTCACCTGAAAGGCGGTTGGGTTTCTTT	CASSPERRLGFF
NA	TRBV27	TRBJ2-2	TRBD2	TGTGCCAGCAGTTGGACTAGCGGATACACCGGGGAGCTGTTTTTT	CASSWTSGYTGELFF
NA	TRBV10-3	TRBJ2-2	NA	TGTGCCATCAGTGAGACGTTGGCTGCTACCGGGGAGCTGTTTTTT	CAISETLAATGELFF
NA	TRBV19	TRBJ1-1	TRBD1	TGTGCCAGTAGAAAAGACAGGGGGGTGAACACTGAAGCTTTCTTT	CASRKDRGVNTEAFF
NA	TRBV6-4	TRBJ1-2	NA	TGTGCCAGCAGTGGATCGACGAGAGCAGCGCGACTCACCTTC	CASSGSTRAARLTF
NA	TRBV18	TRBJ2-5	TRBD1	TGTGCCAGCTCACCACCAGACAGGGGTTTCTGGGAGACCCAGTACTTC	CASSPPDRGFWETQYF
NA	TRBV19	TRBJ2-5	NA	TGTGCCAGTAGTATAGATTCAGGGGTATTAGTGACCCAGTACTTC	CASSIDSGVLVTQYF
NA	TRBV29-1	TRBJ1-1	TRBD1	TGCAGCGTGAACAGGGGGAAATTAGAGACTGAAGCTTTCTTT	CSVNRGKLETEAFF
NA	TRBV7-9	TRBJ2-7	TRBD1	TGTGCCAGCAGCTTAGATGGACAGGCCTACGAGCAGTACTTC	CASSLDGQAYEQYF
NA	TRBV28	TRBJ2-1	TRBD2	TGTGCCAGCAGTGCCCCGGGGGGAGGATCCTACAATGAGCAGTTCTTC	CASSAPGGGSYNEQFF
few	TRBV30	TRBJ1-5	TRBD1	TGTGCCTGGAGTCCTGAGACAGGGAGAAGCAATCAGCCCCAGCATTTT	CAWSPETGRSNQPQHF
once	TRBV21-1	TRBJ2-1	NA	TGTGCCAGCAGCTCTCCTCCCGGTAGCGGGGGAGCCATGCCTTCCTACAATGAGCAGTTCTTC	CASSSPPGSGGAMPSYNEQFF
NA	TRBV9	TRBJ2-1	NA	TGTGCCAGCAGCGTAGAAGGACTCACAGCGTACAATGAGCAGTTCTTC	CASSVEGLTAYNEQFF
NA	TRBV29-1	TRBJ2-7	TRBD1	TGCAGCGTTGTGTCGGGACAGGGCTACGAGCAGTACTTC	CSVVSGQGYEQYF
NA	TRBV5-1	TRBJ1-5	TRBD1	TGCGCCAGCAGTACCGGGACAGGGGCAAATCAGCCCCAGCATTTT	CASSTGTGANQPQHF
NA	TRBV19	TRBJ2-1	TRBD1	TGTGCCAGTAGTCGACGGCTACATCCGGGACAGGGGAACAATGAGCAGTTCTTC	CASSRRLHPGQGNNEQFF
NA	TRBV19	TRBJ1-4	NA	TGTGCCAGTAGTAACACCGCAACTAATGAAAAACTGTTTTTT	CASSNTATNEKLFF
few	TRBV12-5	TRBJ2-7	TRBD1	TGTGCTAGTGGTTTGGACGGACAGGGACTCTACGAGCAGTACTTC	CASGLDGQGLYEQYF
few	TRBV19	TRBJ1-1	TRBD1	TGTGCCAGCTCCCAGGGGGCGATAGCTGAAGCTTTCTTT	CASSQGAIAEAFF
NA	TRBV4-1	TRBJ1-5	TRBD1	TGCGCCAGCAGCCAAGTTGGAACAGGGGGTCAGCCCCAGCATTTT	CASSQVGTGGQPQHF
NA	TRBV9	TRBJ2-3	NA	TGTGCCAGCAGCTTTAGCGGAGCTAGCACAGATACGCAGTATTTT	CASSFSGASTDTQYF
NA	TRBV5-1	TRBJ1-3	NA	TGCGCCAGCAGCTTGGGGGCGCCAGCTGGAAACACCATATATTTT	CASSLGAPAGNTIYF
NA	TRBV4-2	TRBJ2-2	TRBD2	TGTGCCAGCAGCCAAGATGGGGCGGGGGGGCTTTCGAACACCGGGGAGCTGTTTTTT	CASSQDGAGGLSNTGELFF
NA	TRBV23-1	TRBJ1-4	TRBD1	TGCGCCAGCAGTCAATTAACAGGGGTTGTAAATGAAAAACTGTTTTTT	CASSQLTGVVNEKLFF
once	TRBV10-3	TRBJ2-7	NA	TGTGCCATCAGTGAGTTTGTGGTCCTACGACAAGGGAGCTACGAGCAGTACTTC	CAISEFVVLRQGSYEQYF
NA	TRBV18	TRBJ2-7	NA	TGTGCCAGCTCGACCAGTCAGGGAACCTACGAGCAGTACTTC	CASSTSQGTYEQYF
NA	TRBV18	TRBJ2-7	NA	TGTGCCAGCTCCCCGGGTGGTTACGTTCCAGAGCAGTACTTC	CASSPGGYVPEQYF
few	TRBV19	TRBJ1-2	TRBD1	TGTGCCAGTCGGGGGACAGGGGTCGAAGCTAACTATGGCTACACCTTC	CASRGTGVEANYGYTF
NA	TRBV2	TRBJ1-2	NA	TGTGCCAGCACCGCGCAGGCTTTCGCCTATGGCTACACCTTC	CASTAQAFAYGYTF
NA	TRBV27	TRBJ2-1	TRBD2	TGTGCCAGCACCCTACTAGCGGGGCTTAGCAATGAGCAGTTCTTC	CASTLLAGLSNEQFF
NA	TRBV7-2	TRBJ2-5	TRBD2	TGTGCCAGCAGCTTAGCGGGACTACCTCAAGAGACCCAGTACTTC	CASSLAGLPQETQYF
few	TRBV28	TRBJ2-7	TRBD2	TGTGCCAGCAGTTTATTCCGGGCTAGCGGGAGTTACGAGCAGTACTTC	CASSLFRASGSYEQYF